This T cell receptor (beta chain) originates from a study of blood T cells in healthy people across ages. The germline CDR1 and CDR2 sequences are KGHDR and SFDVKD. J was trimmed by 5 bases and V by 2 bases; bases with no gene match: 6. The CDR3 length is 15 residues. A second PCR, run for roughly 7 to 11 cycles, used a sample-barcoded 5' primer plus a J-beta primer mix. TCRdb recomputed calls from the 5' RACE reads with MiXCR, one row per CDR3 protein. The sample lists about 930,000 distinct CDR3 sequences, 25% to 30% seen once, with roughly 10% in the top ten. There are a few counts of this clonotype. The same sample was also studied in work on T cells of mothers and their children. From that paper: Slightly higher, non-significant overlap characterized related mother-child pairs relative to unrelated pairs.

The chain carries TRBV24-1 and TRBJ2-5, with 8 bases fitting TRBD1. The source is a middle-aged woman in good health. Sample: blood. DNA of the CDR3: TGTGCCACCAGTGATTCCAGGGGGCTTAGGGAGACCCAGTACTTC. Protein: CATSDSRGLRETQYF.